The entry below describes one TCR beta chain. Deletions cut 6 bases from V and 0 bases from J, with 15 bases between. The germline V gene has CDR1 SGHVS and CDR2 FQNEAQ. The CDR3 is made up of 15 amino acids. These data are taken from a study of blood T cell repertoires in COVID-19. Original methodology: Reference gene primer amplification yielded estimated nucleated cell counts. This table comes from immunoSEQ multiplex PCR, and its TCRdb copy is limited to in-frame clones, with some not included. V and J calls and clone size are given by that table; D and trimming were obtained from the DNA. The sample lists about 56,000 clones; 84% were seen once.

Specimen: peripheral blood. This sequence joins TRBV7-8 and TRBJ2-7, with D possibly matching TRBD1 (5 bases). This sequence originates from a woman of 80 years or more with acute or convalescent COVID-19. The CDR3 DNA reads TGTGCCAGCAGTATGACAGCACAAAGCTCCTACGAGCAGTACTTC. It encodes CASSMTAQSSYEQYF.